The 12 T cell receptor beta chains below all came from one sample that was sequenced in a study of blood T cell repertoires in COVID-19. The repertoire was sequenced with immunoSEQ multiplex PCR; TCRdb's copy has only in-frame clones and lacks some. The sample holds approximately 150,000 clones, approximately 89% seen once. The sample consisted of peripheral blood. Source of these receptors: a human donor in a cohort sampled during active COVID-19.

To note about this clone: The same CDR3 is also encoded by other DNA sequences in this sample. Here the CDR3 DNA reads TGCAGCGTTGAAGATCGAGGAGATACGCAGTATTTT. Protein: CSVEDRGDTQYF. The rearrangement joins TRBV29-1 to TRBJ2-3, with D unclear. With 0 bases removed from V and 5 bases from J, the gap between germline ends came to 6 bases. The CDR3 consists of 12 residues. The V gene's germline CDR1 is SQVTM and CDR2 ANQGSEA.

This clone was observed a single time. The rearrangement links TRBV5-1 to TRBJ2-3; TRBD2 is a possible D gene (6 bases). V dropped 4 bases and J dropped 2 bases, with 14 bases sitting between them. CDR3 length: 15 residues. The germline CDR1 and CDR2 sequences are SGHRS and YFSETQ. The CDR3 protein is CASSPGRAHTDTQYF. CDR3 DNA sequence: TGCGCCAGCAGCCCCGGGAGAGCTCACACAGATACGCAGTATTTT.

The J gene is TRBJ2-7, the V gene TRBV21-1; no check of the table's D call, TRBD1, against the DNA was made. TRBV21-1 has pseudogene status. The CDR3 is made up of 18 amino acids. CDR3 loop: CASSKAVWTESSSYEQYF. The DNA of the CDR3 is TGTGCCAGCAGCAAAGCCGTCTGGACAGAGAGTAGCTCCTACGAGCAGTACTTC.

The chain links TRBV10-3 to TRBJ2-6; TRBD1 is a possible D gene (6 bases). Germline loops: CDR1 ENHRY, CDR2 SYGVKD. CDR3 size: 18 residues. With 4 bases removed from V and 0 bases from J, the gap between germline ends came to 16 bases. The CDR3 loop reads CAISVDSYMGSGANVLTF. CDR3 nucleotides: TGTGCCATCAGTGTGGACAGCTACATGGGCTCTGGGGCCAACGTCCTGACTTTC.

This chain joins TRBV7-2 and TRBJ2-5; 10 bases agree with TRBD1. The CDR3 has 16 amino acids. V trimming: 0 bases; J trimming: 4 bases; junction bases outside the gene matches: 5. Germline lookup yields CDR1 SGHTA and CDR2 FQGNSA. The CDR3 region is CASSLALTGGSETQYF. The CDR3 DNA reads as TGTGCCAGCAGCTTAGCCTTGACAGGGGGCTCAGAGACCCAGTACTTC.

This clone was found a few times. V and J are TRBV5-6 and TRBJ1-3; D possibly corresponds to TRBD1 (5 bases). The CDR3 runs 14 residues. CDR1 SGHDT and CDR2 YYEEEE come from the germline V gene. V was pared by 2 bases and J by 6 bases, with 12 bases between. The chain's CDR3 is CASSFKGWQNTIYF. The CDR3 nucleotides read TGTGCCAGCAGCTTCAAGGGGTGGCAAAACACCATATATTTT.

The chain carries TRBV28 and TRBJ2-3; 10 nucleotides match TRBD2. The length of the CDR3 is 16 residues. J gave up 1 base and V 7 bases, and 8 bases lay outside the gene matches. Germline-derived CDR1 and CDR2 are MDHEN and SYDVKM. The CDR3 here is CASIAALAGGTDTQYF. Here the CDR3 DNA reads TGTGCCAGCATTGCGGCTCTAGCGGGGGGCACAGATACGCAGTATTTT.

The chain carries TRBV2 and TRBJ1-2, with D tentatively TRBD1 (5 bases). CDR1 and CDR2 from the germline V gene are SNHLY and FYNNEI. Between the trimmed V and J ends, which lost 6 bases and 4 bases, there was a span of 9 bases. The CDR3 is made up of 12 amino acids. The CDR3 sequence is CASRGPGYGYTF. CDR3 nucleotides: TGTGCCAGCAGGGGGCCGGGCTATGGCTACACCTTC. The entire variable domain, with the rest obtained from reference TRBV2 and TRBJ1-2, is as follows: EPEVTQTPSHQVTQMGQEVILRCVPISNHLYFYWYRQILGQKVEFLVSFYNNEISEKSEIFDDQFSVERPDGSNFTLKIRSTKLEDSAMYFCASRGPGYGYTFGSGTRLTVV.

This rearrangement joins TRBV7-9 to TRBJ1-1; D is unclear. Trimming took off 6 bases at V and 3 bases at J, with 11 bases between the two ends. The CDR3 totals 13 residues. Germline CDR1 SEHNR, CDR2 FQNEAQ (reference sequence). In DNA, the CDR3 is TGTGCCAGCAGTTCAAGCCTTTACACTGAAGCTTTCTTT. This encodes CASSSSLYTEAFF. Using reference TRBV7-9 and TRBJ1-1 for the parts outside the CDR3, the full variable domain is DTGVSQNPRHKITKRGQNVTFRCDPISEHNRLYWYRQTLGQGPEFLTYFQNEAQLEKSRLLSDRFSAERPKGSFSTLEIQRTEQGDSAMYLCASSSSLYTEAFFGQGTRLTVV.

The chain employs TRBV6-4 and TRBJ2-3; D perhaps matches TRBD1 (5 bases). Germline CDR1 and CDR2: MRHNA and SNTAGT. CDR3 length: 13 residues. V gave up 8 bases and J gave up 0 bases, with 9 bases separating them. CDR3 loop: CASPAGSTDTQYF. The CDR3 DNA sequence: TGTGCCAGCCCCGCAGGGAGCACAGATACGCAGTATTTT.

V and J are TRBV7-2 and TRBJ1-4, with 7 nucleotides matching TRBD1. The germline CDR1 and CDR2 sequences are SGHTA and FQGNSA. V was pared by 5 bases and J by 5 bases, with 11 bases of the junction left unmatched. This CDR3 has 16 amino acids. Written as DNA, the CDR3 is TGTGCCAGCAGCATGTCCCCGGGACAGCTCAATGAAAAACTGTTTTTT. The encoded protein is CASSMSPGQLNEKLFF. The variable domain in full, with the rest retrieved from reference TRBV7-2 and TRBJ1-4, is GAGVSQSPSNKVTEKGKDVELRCDPISGHTALYWYRQSLGQGLEFLIYFQGNSAPDKSGLPSDRFSAERTGGSVSTLTIQRTQQEDSAVYLCASSMSPGQLNEKLFFGSGTQLSVL.

V and J are TRBV6-4 and TRBJ2-3; no reliable D call. This CDR3 spans 14 amino acids. Trimming left V 5 bases short and J 8 bases short, with 17 bases between. Germline V gene data show CDR1 as MRHNA and CDR2 as SNTAGT. In DNA, the CDR3 is TGTGCCAGCAGTCCCGGCCCTTTGAGGTCTACGCAGTATTTT. Amino acid sequence: CASSPGPLRSTQYF.